This TCR beta chain was captured by sequencing in a study of blood T cells in healthy people across ages. Overall study findings and caveats: With naive T cell percentage, TCR beta diversity showed a strong correlation. Calculation of diversity from one million T cells yielded estimates considered to be underestimates.

On this clonotype: Antigen unknown.

V lost 6 bases and J lost 4, with 15 bases in between. CDR3 length equals 14 residues. Germline V gives CDR1 SGHTA, CDR2 FQGNSA. Next came a second PCR, run for roughly 6 to 11 cycles, which used a sample-barcoded 5' primer along with a J-beta primer mix. Through a template-switch adaptor with 12 random nucleotides, each cDNA molecule received a tag. TCRdb passed the 5' RACE reads through MiXCR, listing each CDR3 protein once. The table has nearly 1 million distinct CDR3 sequences, around 54% seen once. Sequencing was carried out using blood. The rearrangement joins TRBV7-2 to TRBJ1-2; no firm D call. The sequence came from a woman in her sixties in good health. The CDR3 coding sequence is TGTGCCAGCAGTAAGCCAACGAAGAGCTATGGCTACACCTTC. Protein product: CASSKPTKSYGYTF.